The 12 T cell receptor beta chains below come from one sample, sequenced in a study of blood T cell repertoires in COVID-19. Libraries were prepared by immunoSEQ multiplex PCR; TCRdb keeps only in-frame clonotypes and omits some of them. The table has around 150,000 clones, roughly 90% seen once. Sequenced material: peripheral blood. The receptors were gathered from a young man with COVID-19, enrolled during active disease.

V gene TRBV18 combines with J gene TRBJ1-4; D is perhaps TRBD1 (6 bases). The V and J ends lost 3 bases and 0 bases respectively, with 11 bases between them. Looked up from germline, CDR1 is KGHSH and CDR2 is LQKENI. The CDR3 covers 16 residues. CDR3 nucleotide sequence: TGTGCCAGCTCACCCCGGACAGCTACAACTAATGAAAAACTGTTTTTT. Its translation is CASSPRTATTNEKLFF. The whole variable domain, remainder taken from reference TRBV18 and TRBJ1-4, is NAGVMQNPRHLVRRRGQEARLRCSPMKGHSHVYWYRQLPEEGLKFMVYLQKENIIDESGMPKERFSAEFPKEGPSILRIQQVVRGDSAAYFCASSPRTATTNEKLFFGSGTQLSVL.

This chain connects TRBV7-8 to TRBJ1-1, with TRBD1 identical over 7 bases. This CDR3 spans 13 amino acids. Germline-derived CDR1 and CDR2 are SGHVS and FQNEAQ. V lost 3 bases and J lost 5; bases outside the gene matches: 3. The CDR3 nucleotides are TGTGCCAGCAGCTTCGACAGGGCTACTGAAGCTTTCTTT. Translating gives CASSFDRATEAFF. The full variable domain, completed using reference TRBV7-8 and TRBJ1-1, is GAGVSQSPRYKVAKRGQDVALRCDPISGHVSLFWYQQALGQGPEFLTYFQNEAQLDKSGLPSDRFFAERPEGSVSTLKIQRTQQEDSAVYLCASSFDRATEAFFGQGTRLTVV.

CDR3 DNA sequence: TGTGCCAGCTCACGATCCGGACAGCTCTACGAGCAGTACTTC. It specifies CASSRSGQLYEQYF. This sequence joins TRBV18 and TRBJ2-7, with a weak D call TRBD1 (6 bases). This CDR3 has 14 amino acids. Germline CDR1 is KGHSH and CDR2 is LQKENI. The V end lost 4 bases, the J end lost 3 bases, and 13 bases lay between the germline ends.

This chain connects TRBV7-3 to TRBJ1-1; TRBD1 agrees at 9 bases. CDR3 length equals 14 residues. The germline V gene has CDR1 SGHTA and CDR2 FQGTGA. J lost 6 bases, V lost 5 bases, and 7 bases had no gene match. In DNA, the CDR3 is TGTGCCAGCAGCGACCTACAGGGGGCGGCTGAAGCTTTCTTT. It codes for CASSDLQGAAEAFF.

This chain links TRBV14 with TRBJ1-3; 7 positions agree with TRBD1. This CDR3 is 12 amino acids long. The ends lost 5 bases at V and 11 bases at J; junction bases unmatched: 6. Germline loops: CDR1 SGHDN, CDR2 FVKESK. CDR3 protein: CASSSTGISIYF. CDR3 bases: TGTGCCAGCAGCTCGACAGGGATTTCCATATATTTT.

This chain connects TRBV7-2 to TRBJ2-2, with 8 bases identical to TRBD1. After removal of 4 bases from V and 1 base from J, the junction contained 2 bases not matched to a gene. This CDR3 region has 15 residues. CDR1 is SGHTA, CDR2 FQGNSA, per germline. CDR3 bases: TGTGCCAGCAGCTCTGACAGGGGGAACACCGGGGAGCTGTTTTTT. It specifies CASSSDRGNTGELFF.

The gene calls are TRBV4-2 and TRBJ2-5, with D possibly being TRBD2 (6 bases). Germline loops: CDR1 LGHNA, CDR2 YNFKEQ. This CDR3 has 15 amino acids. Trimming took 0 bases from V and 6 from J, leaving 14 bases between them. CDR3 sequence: CASSQEIGGAQTQYF. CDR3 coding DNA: TGTGCCAGCAGCCAAGAGATCGGAGGGGCCCAGACCCAGTACTTC.

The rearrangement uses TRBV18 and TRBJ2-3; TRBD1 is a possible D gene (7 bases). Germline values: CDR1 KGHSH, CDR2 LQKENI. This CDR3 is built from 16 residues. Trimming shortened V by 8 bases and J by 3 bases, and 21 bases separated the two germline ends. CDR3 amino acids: CASLTLSQGRTDTQYF. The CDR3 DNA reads TGTGCCAGCCTCACCCTATCACAGGGGAGGACAGATACGCAGTATTTT.

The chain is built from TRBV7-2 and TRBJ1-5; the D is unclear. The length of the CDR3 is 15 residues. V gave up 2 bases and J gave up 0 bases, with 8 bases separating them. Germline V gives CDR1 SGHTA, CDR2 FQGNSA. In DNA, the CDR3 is TGTGCCAGCAGCTTACTCGGGATTAGCAATCAGCCCCAGCATTTT. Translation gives CASSLLGISNQPQHF.

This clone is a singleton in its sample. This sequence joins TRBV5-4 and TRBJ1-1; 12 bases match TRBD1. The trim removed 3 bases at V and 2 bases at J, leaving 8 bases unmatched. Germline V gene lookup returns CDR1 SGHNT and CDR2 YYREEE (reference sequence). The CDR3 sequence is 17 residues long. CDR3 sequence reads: CASSSSGTGGLNTEAFF. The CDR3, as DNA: TGTGCCAGCAGCTCCTCCGGGACAGGGGGCCTCAACACTGAAGCTTTCTTT. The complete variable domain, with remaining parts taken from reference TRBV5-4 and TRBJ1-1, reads ETGVTQSPTHLIKTRGQQVTLRCSSQSGHNTVSWYQQALGQGPQFIFQYYREEENGRGNFPPRFSGLQFPNYSSELNVNALELDDSALYLCASSSSGTGGLNTEAFFGQGTRLTVV.

CDR3 region: CATSDPGGNYGYTF. The CDR3 DNA reads as TGTGCCACCAGTGATCCAGGGGGAAACTATGGCTACACCTTC. V gene TRBV24-1 combines with J gene TRBJ1-2, with TRBD1 identical over 7 bases. V trimming: 3 bases; J trimming: 2 bases; junction bases outside the gene matches: 2. CDR1 is KGHDR, CDR2 SFDVKD, per germline. The CDR3 contains 14 residues.

CDR3 DNA: TGTGCCAGCAGCATGAGACTAGCGGGAGCAGATACGCAGTATTTT. Translation gives CASSMRLAGADTQYF. The gene calls are TRBV6-2 or TRBV6-3 and TRBJ2-3; 12 bases are a match to TRBD2. This CDR3 has 15 residues. V lost 6 bases, J lost 4 bases, and 5 bases stayed unmatched. CDR1 is MNHEY, CDR2 SVGEGT, per germline.